A selection of T cell receptor beta chains follows, all from one sample in a study of CD8 T cells in ankylosing spondylitis. TCRdb re-derived calls from the 5' RACE reads in MiXCR, one entry per CDR3 protein. The data contain 150,000 to 200,000 distinct CDR3 sequences, about 20% of them seen just once; the ten biggest clones take up 4.3%. The sample was blood, either unsorted or a sorted T cell fraction (not recorded which). These receptors originate from a male donor aged 10 to 35 with ankylosing spondylitis or in good health (not recorded which). The CDR3 runs from the conserved cysteine through the conserved F or W. Fields, in order: V gene, J gene, clone size, D gene, CDR3 protein, CDR3 DNA. The D gene is left open where the match is weak. Clone size is shown for a subset of rows, as once, few, many or a class of expanded clone.

>TRBV12-3/TRBV12-4|TRBJ1-1|many|-
CASSFLIGRGWSDTEAFF
TGTGCCAGCAGTTTTCTTATAGGGAGGGGTTGGTCGGACACTGAAGCTTTCTTT
>TRBV9|TRBJ2-5|many|-
CASSVAASSKQETQYF
TGTGCCAGCAGCGTAGCGGCCAGTTCGAAACAAGAGACCCAGTACTTC
>TRBV5-1|TRBJ1-1|many|-
CASSHQQDSEAFF
TGCGCCAGCAGCCACCAACAGGATTCGGAGGCTTTCTTT
>TRBV10-3|TRBJ2-2|many|-
CAIKGWGGGPNTGELFF
TGTGCCATCAAAGGATGGGGAGGGGGACCGAACACCGGGGAGCTGTTTTTT
>TRBV2|TRBJ1-5|many|-
CASSWQTIQPQHF
TGTGCCAGCAGTTGGCAGACTATTCAGCCCCAGCATTTT
>TRBV12-3/TRBV12-4|TRBJ1-1|many|-
CASGPYRTEAFF
TGTGCCAGCGGACCTTATCGGACTGAAGCTTTCTTT
>TRBV14|TRBJ2-1|many|-
CASSQLRSLGDEQFF
TGTGCCAGCAGCCAGTTGAGGTCTCTCGGCGATGAGCAGTTCTTC
>TRBV7-2|TRBJ2-4|many|-
CASSPSSGVVLSKNIQYF
TGTGCCAGCAGCCCTAGCTCTGGTGTAGTCCTGTCCAAAAACATTCAGTACTTC
>TRBV7-9|TRBJ1-4|many|TRBD1
CASSQRRTGKWDTSNEKLFF
TGTGCCAGCAGCCAGAGACGGACAGGGAAGTGGGACACGAGTAATGAAAAACTGTTTTTT
>TRBV10-3|TRBJ1-2|many|-
CAISEGRGSYGYTF
TGTGCCATCAGTGAGGGCAGGGGCTCCTATGGCTACACCTTC
>TRBV15|TRBJ2-2|many|-
CATSLAQRGPLTGELFF
TGTGCCACCAGCTTGGCTCAAAGGGGACCACTTACCGGGGAGCTGTTTTTT
>TRBV2|TRBJ1-4|many|-
CASAGGREKLFF
TGTGCCAGCGCCGGTGGACGCGAAAAACTGTTTTTT
>TRBV2|TRBJ2-5|-|TRBD1
CASSEGDRGLGETQYF
TGTGCCAGCAGTGAGGGGGACAGGGGTTTAGGGGAGACCCAGTACTTC
>TRBV20-1|TRBJ2-5|many|TRBD2
CSATTGTSGGPPETQYF
TGCAGTGCTACCACCGGGACTAGCGGAGGACCCCCAGAGACCCAGTACTTC
>TRBV5-1|TRBJ2-5|many|-
CASSPSDSGGAQYF
TGCGCCAGCAGCCCATCCGACAGCGGAGGAGCCCAGTACTTC
>TRBV7-8|TRBJ2-1|-|TRBD2
CASSPRTSVDNEQFF
TGTGCCAGCAGCCCCAGGACTAGCGTGGACAATGAGCAGTTCTTC
>TRBV20-1|TRBJ2-1|-|-
CSARAQQFF
TGCAGTGCTAGAGCCCAGCAGTTCTTC
>TRBV6-5|TRBJ1-1|-|-
CASSDHTTHTEAFF
TGTGCCAGCAGTGACCACACAACGCACACTGAAGCTTTCTTT
>TRBV20-1|TRBJ2-3|-|-
CSAEDQSSTDTQYF
TGCAGTGCTGAGGACCAGTCTAGCACAGATACGCAGTATTTT
>TRBV5-1|TRBJ2-1|few|TRBD2
CASSFATSGYNEQFF
TGCGCCAGCAGCTTTGCGACTAGCGGCTACAATGAGCAGTTCTTC
>TRBV25-1|TRBJ2-3|many|TRBD1
CATRTGARDTQYF
TGTGCCACCAGGACAGGGGCTAGAGATACGCAGTATTTT
>TRBV7-2|TRBJ1-1|many|-
CASTRRGRSTEAFF
TGTGCCAGCACTCGCCGGGGGAGGAGTACTGAAGCTTTCTTT
>TRBV5-1|TRBJ2-1|many|TRBD2
CASSSRTSGKQNEQFF
TGCGCCAGCAGCTCTCGGACTAGCGGGAAACAGAATGAGCAGTTCTTC
>TRBV5-1|TRBJ1-5|many|-
CASSLDGWLDQPQHF
TGCGCCAGCAGCTTGGATGGGTGGTTGGATCAGCCCCAGCATTTT
>TRBV29-1|TRBJ2-1|-|TRBD2
CSVLGLAGVSYNEQFF
TGCAGCGTTCTCGGACTAGCGGGGGTCTCCTACAATGAGCAGTTCTTC
>TRBV11-2|TRBJ2-1|many|-
CASSLDGWVGRVHEQFF
TGTGCCAGCAGCTTAGATGGATGGGTCGGGAGAGTACATGAGCAGTTCTTC
>TRBV20-1|TRBJ2-1|-|-
CSAREWGGQPKIDNEQFF
TGCAGTGCTAGAGAATGGGGGGGACAGCCAAAGATCGACAATGAGCAGTTCTTC
>TRBV7-2|TRBJ1-5|-|-
CASSLGISNQPQHF
TGTGCCAGCAGCCTAGGGATTAGCAATCAGCCCCAGCATTTT
>TRBV20-1|TRBJ1-4|many|-
CSALRTNEKLFF
TGCAGTGCTTTGCGTACTAATGAAAAACTGTTTTTT
>TRBV30|TRBJ1-2|many|-
CAGDYGYTF
TGTGCCGGAGACTATGGCTACACCTTC
>TRBV7-2|TRBJ2-3|many|-
CASSLAWVTDTQYF
TGTGCCAGCAGCTTAGCGTGGGTCACAGATACGCAGTATTTT
>TRBV29-1|TRBJ2-7|few|-
CSVAGGQEQYF
TGCAGCGTTGCTGGGGGGCAGGAGCAGTACTTC
>TRBV12-3/TRBV12-4|TRBJ1-5|few|-
CASSPGLSNQPQHF
TGTGCCAGCAGCCCCGGACTCAGCAATCAGCCCCAGCATTTT
>TRBV6-5|TRBJ2-1|many|-
CASSYSILGGSKNEQFF
TGTGCCAGCAGTTACTCGATACTGGGGGGTTCTAAGAATGAGCAGTTCTTC
>TRBV5-1|TRBJ1-2|many|-
CASSIRQDGYGYTF
TGCGCCAGCAGCATACGACAGGACGGCTATGGCTACACCTTC
>TRBV9|TRBJ2-7|-|-
CASLGRNYSYEQYF
TGTGCCAGCCTGGGGCGGAATTACTCCTACGAGCAGTACTTC
>TRBV12-3/TRBV12-4|TRBJ2-2|many|-
CASSFSGVPGELFF
TGTGCCAGCAGTTTCTCCGGGGTCCCCGGGGAGCTGTTTTTT
>TRBV24-1|TRBJ2-1|many|TRBD2
CASASGNHNEQFF
TGTGCCTCGGCTAGCGGGAATCACAATGAGCAGTTCTTC
>TRBV29-1|TRBJ1-1|-|-
CSASGGEAFF
TGCAGCGCCTCGGGGGGTGAAGCTTTCTTT
>TRBV20-1|TRBJ1-2|many|-
CSARGGQGQRNYGYTF
TGCAGTGCTAGAGGTGGGCAGGGGCAAAGGAACTATGGCTACACCTTC
>TRBV5-1|TRBJ1-5|many|TRBD1
CASSPGTGAGNQPQHF
TGCGCCAGCAGCCCGGGGACAGGGGCTGGCAATCAGCCCCAGCATTTT
>TRBV7-3|TRBJ1-5|many|-
CASARDTDQPQHF
TGTGCCAGCGCACGGGACACAGATCAGCCCCAGCATTTT
>TRBV10-3|TRBJ1-4|many|-
CAISEAVGANEKLFF
TGTGCCATCAGTGAAGCCGTTGGAGCTAATGAAAAACTGTTTTTT
>TRBV19|TRBJ2-2|many|TRBD1
CASSIRWDRAGTGELFF
TGTGCCAGTAGTATTCGGTGGGACAGGGCTGGTACCGGGGAGCTGTTTTTT
>TRBV6-2/TRBV6-3|TRBJ2-7|many|TRBD2
CASSPGLAGYEQYF
TGTGCCAGCAGTCCGGGACTAGCGGGATACGAGCAGTACTTC
>TRBV11-2|TRBJ2-5|many|TRBD2
CASSSSLAGRQETQYF
TGTGCCAGCAGCTCTTCACTAGCGGGAAGGCAAGAGACCCAGTACTTC
>TRBV20-1|TRBJ2-5|many|TRBD1
CSADSLSGGETQYF
TGCAGTGCTGACTCCCTCTCAGGGGGAGAGACCCAGTACTTC
>TRBV7-2|TRBJ2-1|many|-
CASSLAGTPYNEQFF
TGTGCCAGCAGCTTAGCCGGGACTCCCTACAATGAGCAGTTCTTC
>TRBV14|TRBJ2-3|many|TRBD1
CASSQIPGQGSDTQYF
TGTGCCAGCAGCCAAATCCCGGGACAGGGGTCAGATACGCAGTATTTT
>TRBV10-3|TRBJ2-4|many|TRBD1
CAISESTAGGRDIQYF
TGTGCCATCAGTGAGTCGACGGCAGGGGGAAGGGACATTCAGTACTTC
>TRBV20-1|TRBJ2-4|-|-
CSARTYAGGAKNIQYF
TGCAGTGCTAGAACATACGCAGGAGGAGCCAAAAACATTCAGTACTTC
>TRBV5-1|TRBJ2-2|many|TRBD2
CASKLAGVLGELFF
TGCGCCAGCAAGCTAGCGGGAGTCCTCGGGGAGCTGTTTTTT
>TRBV12-3/TRBV12-4|TRBJ1-2|many|-
CASSSRQANYGYTF
TGTGCCAGCAGTTCCCGACAGGCTAACTATGGCTACACCTTC
>TRBV19|TRBJ2-5|many|TRBD2
CASSRRGLAGEGETQYF
TGTGCCAGTAGTCGGCGTGGGCTAGCGGGAGAAGGAGAGACCCAGTACTTC
>TRBV12-3/TRBV12-4|TRBJ1-3|many|-
CASSLRLSNSGNTIYF
TGTGCCAGCAGTTTGCGGTTATCCAACTCTGGAAACACCATATATTTT
>TRBV29-1|TRBJ2-3|-|TRBD2
CSLRTSGRRDTQYF
TGCAGCCTACGGACTAGCGGGAGGAGAGATACGCAGTATTTT
>TRBV6-5|TRBJ1-2|many|TRBD1
CASREGRTGAYGYTF
TGTGCCAGCAGGGAAGGGCGGACAGGAGCCTATGGCTACACCTTC
>TRBV9|TRBJ1-2|many|-
CASSVGGLGYGYTF
TGTGCCAGCAGCGTAGGAGGTCTCGGCTATGGCTACACCTTC
>TRBV13|TRBJ2-1|-|TRBD2
CASSPSEGSGSNEQFF
TGTGCCAGCAGCCCCAGCGAGGGTAGCGGGAGTAATGAGCAGTTCTTC